A single sample is the source of the 12 T cell receptor beta chains below, sequenced in a study of T cell repertoires in aging, cancer and after chemotherapy. Rearranged V-D-J TRB sequences were amplified with a mixed TRB-A/B primer pool. TCRdb re-called the multiplex PCR reads with MiXCR, one entry per CDR3 protein. Of some 1,500 distinct CDR3 sequences in the sample, approximately 20% were seen once. The template was genomic DNA from peripheral blood, not RNA. The sample was blood. The receptors derive from a human donor with a solid tumor.

This chain links TRBV30 with TRBJ2-1; D remains unclear. Germline V gene sequence: CDR1 GTSNPN, CDR2 SVGIG (reference sequence). Trimming left V 4 bases short and J 3 bases short, with 10 bases between. The CDR3 spans 13 residues. The CDR3 protein is CAWKEPGYNEQFF. In nucleotides, the CDR3 is TGTGCCTGGAAGGAGCCGGGCTACAATGAGCAGTTCTTC. Combining the CDR3 with reference TRBV30 and TRBJ2-1 gives the whole variable domain SQTIHQWPATLVQPVGSPLSLECTVEGTSNPNLYWYRQAAGRGLQLLFYSVGIGQISSEVPQNLSASRPQDRQFILSSKKLLLSDSGFYLCAWKEPGYNEQFFGPGTRLTVL.

This clonotype occurred once. Possible read error: a much larger clone is one base away. V is TRBV20-1 and J is TRBJ2-2; D remains unclear. Between the trimmed V and J ends, which lost 1 base and 2 bases, there was a span of 11 bases. There are 15 residues in the CDR3. Germline CDR1 DFQATT, CDR2 SNEGSKA (reference sequence). CDR3 residues: CSARGKGINTGELFF. In DNA form, the CDR3 reads TGCAGTGCTAGAGGGAAAGGGATAAACACCGGGGAGCTGTTTTTT.

This clonotype is medium-sized in the sample. The chain joins TRBV18 to TRBJ1-4; tentative D call: TRBD1 (6 bases). Trimming removed 3 bases at V and 0 bases at J, with 11 bases between. The CDR3 is 16 amino acids. Germline V gene lookup returns CDR1 KGHSH and CDR2 LQKENI. The CDR3 is CASSPMDSATNEKLFF. The CDR3 nucleotides are TGTGCCAGCTCACCTATGGACAGTGCAACTAATGAAAAACTGTTTTTT.

J is TRBJ2-1 and V is TRBV14; TRBD2 might be the D (6 bases). The CDR3 is 16 amino acids. V was pared by 4 bases and J by 3 bases, with 16 bases between. Germline V lookup: CDR1 SGHDN, CDR2 FVKESK. The CDR3 region is CASSPFGGTGYNEQFF. DNA for the CDR3: TGTGCCAGCAGCCCTTTCGGAGGGACGGGCTACAATGAGCAGTTCTTC.

This chain uses TRBV4-1 with TRBJ2-3; TRBD2 agrees at 12 bases. The CDR3 totals 15 residues. The V segment lost 3 bases and the J segment 3 bases; nucleotides outside the gene matches: 1. Per the germline V gene, CDR1 is MGHRA and CDR2 is YSYEKL. The CDR3 sequence is CASSQLAGGTDTQYF. The DNA for the CDR3 is TGCGCCAGCAGCCAGCTAGCGGGGGGGACAGATACGCAGTATTTT.

This clonotype qualifies as medium-sized. The rearrangement joins TRBV14 to TRBJ2-3; no reliable D call. V shed 6 bases and J shed 7 bases, with 8 bases lying between them. Germline CDR1 SGHDN, CDR2 FVKESK. CDR3 size: 11 residues. The CDR3 nucleotides are TGTGCCAGCAGTGAAAGGAATACGCAGTATTTT. Translation gives CASSERNTQYF.

Sample share makes this clonotype hyperexpanded. V usage is TRBV29-1 and J usage is TRBJ2-7; a possible D gene is TRBD1 (5 bases). Germline loops: CDR1 SQVTM, CDR2 ANQGSEA. This CDR3 has 11 residues. Trimming took off 2 bases at V and 5 bases at J, with 7 bases between the two ends. In nucleotides, the CDR3 is TGCAGCGTTGAACAGGGCGACGAGCAGTACTTC. Translation gives CSVEQGDEQYF.

This chain links TRBV20-1 with TRBJ1-4; TRBD1 aligns across 7 bases. Germline CDR1 and CDR2: DFQATT and SNEGSKA (reference sequence). The CDR3 is 14 residues long. The J segment lost 8 bases and the V segment lost 4 bases, leaving 10 bases of the junction unmatched. This CDR3 reads CSANTQGRNEKLFF. CDR3 sequence (DNA): TGCAGTGCTAATACACAGGGGAGAAACGAAAAACTGTTTTTT.

CDR3 region: CASSLSGTSTDTQYF. The CDR3 DNA reads TGCGCCAGCAGCCTTAGTGGTACTAGCACAGATACGCAGTATTTT. This rearrangement joins TRBV5-1 to TRBJ2-3, with unresolved D. CDR1 is SGHRS and CDR2 is YFSETQ in the germline V gene. V was trimmed by 4 bases and J by 0 bases, leaving 12 bases between them. The CDR3 runs to 15 residues. Based on the CDR3 plus reference TRBV5-1 and TRBJ2-3, the full variable domain is KAGVTQTPRYLIKTRGQQVTLSCSPISGHRSVSWYQQTPGQGLQFLFEYFSETQRNKGNFPGRFSGRQFSNSRSEMNVSTLELGDSALYLCASSLSGTSTDTQYFGPGTRLTVL.

Details on this clonotype: This may stem from a read error, because a much larger clone lies one nucleotide away. The V gene is TRBV6-2 or TRBV6-3, the J gene TRBJ2-7; 10 nucleotides align to TRBD2. The CDR3 is 14 amino acids. V lost 2 bases and J lost 12; bases outside the gene matches: 10. Germline V gives CDR1 MNHEY, CDR2 SVGEGT. For the CDR3, the DNA is TGTGCCAGCAGTTACGGGGCTAGCGGGGGTCAGCGGTACTTC. Its translation is CASSYGASGGQRYF.

By share, this clonotype ranks as medium-sized (0.01 to 0.1%). The chain uses TRBV6-5 and TRBJ1-2; D not resolved. The CDR3 spans 14 residues. Trimming took off 4 bases at V and 3 bases at J, with 12 bases between the two ends. The germline V gene encodes CDR1 MNHEY and CDR2 SVGAGI. The CDR3 loop reads CASSSGPPDYGYTF. The DNA of the CDR3 is TGTGCCAGCAGTTCCGGTCCTCCGGACTATGGCTACACCTTC.

As regards this clonotype: The junction departs from the called germline gene at one end, perhaps through a read error. This chain connects TRBV4-2 to TRBJ2-7; TRBD2 is a possible D gene (6 bases). The CDR3 covers 16 residues. Germline V gene data show CDR1 as LGHNA and CDR2 as YNFKEQ. The CDR3 sequence: CVSSLSPGEISYEQYF. The CDR3 DNA sequence: TGTGTCAGCAGCCTAAGTCCGGGGGAGATTTCCTACGAGCAGTACTTC.